This record concerns one TCR beta chain sequence. Its matching antigen is unknown. A much larger clone is a single base away; this may be a read error. Regarding the study as a whole: The TCR gene usage of tumor memory CD4+ T cells clustered together with blood and lymph node memory CD4+ cells and with lymph node naive CD4+ cells.

CDR1 and CDR2 from the germline V gene are DFQATT and SNEGSKA (reference sequence). Trimming stripped 0 bases from V and 8 bases from J, with 16 bases between. This CDR3 has 14 residues. CD4+CD45RO+CD25- cells were isolated as memory CD4+ T cells. Full-length variable regions came from constant-region reverse primers plus semi-nested Nested Universal Primer A PCR. TCRdb independently ran MiXCR on the 5' RACE reads; one entry per CDR3 protein. The sample holds under 45,000 distinct CDR3 sequences, about 29% seen once. Sequencing was carried out using tumor-infiltrating memory CD4+ T cells sorted from the breast tumor. This sample's subset: memory CD4+ T cells, CD4+CD45RO+CD25-. The receptor was derived from a female donor with breast cancer. J is TRBJ1-2 and V is TRBV20-1; no reliable D call. For the CDR3, the DNA is TGCAGTGCTAGAGATTGGTCAGGCAAGGAGGGCTACACCTTC. Its translation is CSARDWSGKEGYTF.